A single T cell receptor (beta chain) is shown here with its context. The antigen is not known. Some clones are missing from TCRdb's copy, which holds only in-frame ones; the method was immunoSEQ multiplex PCR. Among fewer than 1 million clones listed, 96% were seen once. Germline loops: CDR1 LNHDA, CDR2 SQIVND (reference sequence). Unmatched junction bases numbered 1, after V lost 6 bases and J lost 5 bases. This CDR3 region has 13 residues. The sample comes from a study of shared clonotypes between healthy human individuals. Study results and caveats: Among donors, clonotype sharing was expected to be affected by sequencing depth. The low donor count limited represented genetic and exposure-history diversity. Clonotypes shared by all four donors outscored non-shared clonotypes in generation probability. Memory subsets had estimated richness that was generally smaller than that of naive subsets.

Terminally differentiated effector memory CD45RA+ cells were excluded by CCR7 positive selection of CD45RO-negative cells. The sample was naive CD8+ T cells sorted from blood. The clonotype was recovered from a man aged 25 to 40 in good health. J is TRBJ2-1 and V is TRBV19, with 10 bases that match TRBD2. This chain's CDR3 is CASRLAGNNEQFF. In DNA, the CDR3 is TGTGCCAGTAGACTAGCGGGGAACAATGAGCAGTTCTTC.